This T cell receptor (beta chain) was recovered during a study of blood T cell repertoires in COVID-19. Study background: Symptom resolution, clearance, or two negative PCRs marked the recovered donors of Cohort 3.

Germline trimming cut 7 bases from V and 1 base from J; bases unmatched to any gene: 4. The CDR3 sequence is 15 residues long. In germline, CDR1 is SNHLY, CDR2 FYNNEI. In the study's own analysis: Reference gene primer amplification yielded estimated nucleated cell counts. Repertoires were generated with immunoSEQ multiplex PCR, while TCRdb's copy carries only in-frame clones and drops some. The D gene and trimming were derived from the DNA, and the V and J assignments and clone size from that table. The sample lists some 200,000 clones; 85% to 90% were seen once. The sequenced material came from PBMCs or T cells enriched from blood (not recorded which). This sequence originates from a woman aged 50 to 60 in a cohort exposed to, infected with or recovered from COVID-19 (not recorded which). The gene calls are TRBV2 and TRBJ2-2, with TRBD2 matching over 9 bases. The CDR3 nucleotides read TGTGCCAGCAAGAGGACTAGCGAGAACACCGGGGAGCTGTTTTTT. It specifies CASKRTSENTGELFF.